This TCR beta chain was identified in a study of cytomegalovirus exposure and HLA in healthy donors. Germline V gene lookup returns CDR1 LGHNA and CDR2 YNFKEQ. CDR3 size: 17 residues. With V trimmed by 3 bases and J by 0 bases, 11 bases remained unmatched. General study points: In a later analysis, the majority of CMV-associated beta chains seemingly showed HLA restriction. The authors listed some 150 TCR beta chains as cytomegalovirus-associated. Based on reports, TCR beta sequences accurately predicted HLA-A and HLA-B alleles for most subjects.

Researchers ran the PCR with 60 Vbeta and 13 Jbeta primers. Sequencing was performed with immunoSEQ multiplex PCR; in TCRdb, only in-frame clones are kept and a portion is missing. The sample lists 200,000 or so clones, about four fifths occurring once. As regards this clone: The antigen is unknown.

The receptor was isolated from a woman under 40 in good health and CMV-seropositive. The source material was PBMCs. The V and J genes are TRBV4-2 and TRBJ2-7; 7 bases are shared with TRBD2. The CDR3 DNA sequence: TGTGCCAGCAGCCAGGATCTTGGGCGGGAGTTCTCCTACGAGCAGTACTTC. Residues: CASSQDLGREFSYEQYF.